The TCR beta chain under discussion was sequenced for a study of shared clonotypes between healthy human individuals. The study ran the assay at deep level. Study processing details: Sequence data from immunoSEQ were junction-only and lacked quality scores; consequently, filtering differed. The assay was immunoSEQ multiplex PCR, and TCRdb's table has in-frame clones only and misses some. The DNA gave D and trimming, while V, J and clone size come from that table. Of a few million clones listed, roughly nine tenths are singletons. Nashville, Tennessee was home to all donors, each a Caucasian adult. Germline V lookup: CDR1 SNHLY, CDR2 FYNNEI. Trimming at V came to 7 bases and at J to 4 bases, leaving 5 bases not matched to a gene. This CDR3 region has 14 residues. This clone was counted once. Its antigen is currently unknown. General study points: The rarefaction results pointed to incomplete sorted-subset sequencing despite large depth.

Sequences were obtained from naive CD4+ T cells sorted from blood. As for subset: CD45RA+ positively selected. The sequence derives from a man between 18 and 29 years old in good health. V usage is TRBV2 and J usage is TRBJ2-1; TRBD2 matches at 9 bases. The CDR3: CASIRLAGYNEQFF. The DNA for the CDR3 is TGTGCCAGCATTCGGCTAGCGGGGTACAATGAGCAGTTCTTC.